This T cell receptor beta chain was documented in a study of shared clonotypes between healthy human individuals. V lost 2 bases to trimming and J lost 2 bases, with 13 bases between them. Germline-derived CDR1 and CDR2 are KGHSH and LQKENI. This CDR3 region has 15 residues. Sequencing was performed with immunoSEQ multiplex PCR; in TCRdb, only in-frame clones are kept and a portion is missing. The sample records roughly 1.5 million clones, nearly 99% being singletons. The split of CD4+ cells yielded CD45RA+ naive and CD45RA-negative memory subsets. Findings and limits, study-wide: Naive CD4 clonotype sharing across a few donors was about 5%.

Remarks on this clone: Its antigen is not identified.

This receptor was taken from a man under 40 in good health. V gene TRBV18 combines with J gene TRBJ2-7, with a tentative D call TRBD2 (6 bases). The specimen was naive CD4+ T cells sorted from blood. The subset is: CD45RA+ positively selected. CDR3 loop: CASSPGGAVPYEQYF. The CDR3 region has the DNA TGTGCCAGCTCACCAGGAGGGGCAGTTCCCTACGAGCAGTACTTC.